The entry that follows covers one T cell receptor (beta chain) sequence. Measured with immunoSEQ multiplex PCR; TCRdb has only the in-frame clones, and not every one. The data show tens of thousands of clones, 70% to 75% seen once. The data derive from a study of blood T cell repertoires in COVID-19. As for the study in general: Researchers got acute and convalescent COVID-19 samples from the United States, Italy and Spain.

Germline values: CDR1 KGHDR, CDR2 SFDVKD. This CDR3 comprises 17 residues. With 4 bases removed from V and 6 bases from J, the gap between germline ends came to 20 bases. V usage is TRBV24-1 and J usage is TRBJ2-2, with D tentatively TRBD2 (6 bases). The sample was peripheral blood. The TCR comes from a man in his sixties with acute or convalescent COVID-19. The CDR3 DNA is TGTGCCACCAGTGACCCCTCCCAGCGGGCACCCTCCGGGGAGCTGTTTTTT. Its protein product is CATSDPSQRAPSGELFF.